This T cell receptor beta chain was sequenced for a study of OX40 agonist ivuxolimab in advanced cancers. Study details: Two patients with cutaneous melanoma and one with hepatocellular carcinoma, three in total, showed partial responses. Study results and limitations: Clones of CD4+ and CD8+ blood T cells grew by week 6 at doses of 0.1 to 3.0 mg/kg. Relatively little clonal expansion, among the lowest observed, appeared in partial responders at 0.1-3.0 mg/kg.

Using immunoSEQ multiplex PCR, the repertoire was profiled, and TCRdb retains in-frame clones only, with some absent. The sample lists over 60,000 clones, approximately 90% occurring once. Worth noting for this clone: The antigen remains unidentified.

The J segment lost 10 bases and the V segment lost 4 bases, leaving 11 bases of the junction unmatched. Germline CDR1 LGHNA, CDR2 YSLEER. The CDR3 sequence is 16 residues long. Sequences were derived from CD4+ or CD8+ T cells sorted from blood, sampled in a trial of the OX40 agonist ivuxolimab. The receptor comes from an adult with an advanced solid tumor such as melanoma, head and neck, liver or kidney cancer. This chain uses TRBV4-3 with TRBJ2-1, with 12 nucleotides matching TRBD2. In DNA, the CDR3 is TGCGCCAGCAGCCCTCAGACTAGCGGGAGATTGTTGGAGCAGTTCTTC. Protein: CASSPQTSGRLLEQFF.